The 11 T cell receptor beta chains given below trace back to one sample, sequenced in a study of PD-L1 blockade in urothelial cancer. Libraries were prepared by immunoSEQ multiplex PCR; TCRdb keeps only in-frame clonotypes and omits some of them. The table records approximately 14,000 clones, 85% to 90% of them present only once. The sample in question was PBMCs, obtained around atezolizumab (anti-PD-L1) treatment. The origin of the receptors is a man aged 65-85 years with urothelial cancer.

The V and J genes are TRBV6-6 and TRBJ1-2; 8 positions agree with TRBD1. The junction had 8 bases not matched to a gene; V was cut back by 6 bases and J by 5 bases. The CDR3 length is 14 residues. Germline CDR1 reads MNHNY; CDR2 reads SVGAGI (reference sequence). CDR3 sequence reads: CASRLQGDRYGYTF. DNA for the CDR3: TGTGCCAGCAGGCTACAGGGGGATAGATATGGCTACACCTTC.

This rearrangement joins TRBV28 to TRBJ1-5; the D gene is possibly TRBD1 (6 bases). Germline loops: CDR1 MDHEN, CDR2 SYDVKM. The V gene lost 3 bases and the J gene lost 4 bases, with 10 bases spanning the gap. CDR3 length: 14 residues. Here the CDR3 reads CASSFGTINQPQHF. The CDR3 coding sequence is TGTGCCAGCAGTTTCGGGACAATAAATCAGCCCCAGCATTTT. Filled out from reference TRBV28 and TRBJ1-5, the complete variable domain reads DVKVTQSSRYLVKRTGEKVFLECVQDMDHENMFWYRQDPGLGLRLIYFSYDVKMKEKGDIPEGYSVSREKKERFSLILESASTNQTSMYLCASSFGTINQPQHFGDGTRLSIL.

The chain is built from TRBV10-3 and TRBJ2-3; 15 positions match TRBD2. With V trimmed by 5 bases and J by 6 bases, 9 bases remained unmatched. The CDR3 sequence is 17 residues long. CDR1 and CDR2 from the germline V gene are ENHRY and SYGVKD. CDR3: CAISTPGLAGGYDTQYF. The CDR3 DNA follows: TGTGCCATCAGTACCCCGGGACTAGCGGGGGGTTACGATACGCAGTATTTT.

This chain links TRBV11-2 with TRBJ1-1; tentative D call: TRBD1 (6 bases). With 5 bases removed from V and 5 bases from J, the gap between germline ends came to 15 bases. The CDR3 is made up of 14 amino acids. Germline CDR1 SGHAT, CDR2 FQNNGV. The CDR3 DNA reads TGTGCCAGCAGCCCCCGCCCCAGGGGAACTGAAGCTTTCTTT. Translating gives CASSPRPRGTEAFF.

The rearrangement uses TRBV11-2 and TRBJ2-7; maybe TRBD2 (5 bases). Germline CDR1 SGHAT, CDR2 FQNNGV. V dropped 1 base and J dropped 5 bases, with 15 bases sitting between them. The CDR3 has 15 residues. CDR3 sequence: CASSLVSVPSHEQYF. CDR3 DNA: TGTGCCAGCAGCTTAGTATCCGTTCCTAGCCACGAGCAGTACTTC.

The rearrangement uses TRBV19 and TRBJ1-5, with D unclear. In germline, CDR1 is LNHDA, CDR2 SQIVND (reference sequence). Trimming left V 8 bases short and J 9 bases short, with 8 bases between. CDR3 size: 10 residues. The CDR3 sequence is CASGRGPQHF. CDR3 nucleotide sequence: TGTGCCAGTGGGCGGGGGCCCCAGCATTTT.

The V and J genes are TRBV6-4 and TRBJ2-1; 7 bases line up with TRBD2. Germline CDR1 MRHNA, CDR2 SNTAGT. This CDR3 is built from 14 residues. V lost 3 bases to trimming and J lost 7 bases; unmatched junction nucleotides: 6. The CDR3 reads CASSEGGVSNEQFF. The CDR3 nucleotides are TGTGCCAGCAGTGAGGGGGGGGTGTCGAATGAGCAGTTCTTC.

CDR3 amino acids: CASSQGVVRNTIYF. CDR3 nucleotide sequence: TGCGCCAGCAGCCAAGGTGTAGTGAGAAACACCATATATTTT. The chain is built from TRBV4-1 and TRBJ1-3, with D unclear. The CDR3 spans 14 residues. The V end lost 1 base, the J end lost 5 bases, and 9 bases lay between the germline ends. CDR1 and CDR2 from the germline V gene are MGHRA and YSYEKL.

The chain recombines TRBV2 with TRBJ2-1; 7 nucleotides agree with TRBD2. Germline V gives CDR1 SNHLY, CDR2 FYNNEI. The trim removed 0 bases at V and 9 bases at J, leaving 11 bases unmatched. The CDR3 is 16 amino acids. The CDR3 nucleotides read TGTGCCAGCAGTGAAGCTGAGCGGGGCCCCAATGGTGAGCAGTTCTTC. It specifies CASSEAERGPNGEQFF. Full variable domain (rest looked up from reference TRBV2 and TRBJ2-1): EPEVTQTPSHQVTQMGQEVILRCVPISNHLYFYWYRQILGQKVEFLVSFYNNEISEKSEIFDDQFSVERPDGSNFTLKIRSTKLEDSAMYFCASSEAERGPNGEQFFGPGTRLTVL.

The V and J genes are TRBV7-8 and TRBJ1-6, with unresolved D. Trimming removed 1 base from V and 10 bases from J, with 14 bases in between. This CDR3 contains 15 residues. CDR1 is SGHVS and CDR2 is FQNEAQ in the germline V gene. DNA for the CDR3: TGTGCCAGCAGCTTAGTGGAGGGTTTTATGTCACCCCTCCACTTT. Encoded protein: CASSLVEGFMSPLHF.

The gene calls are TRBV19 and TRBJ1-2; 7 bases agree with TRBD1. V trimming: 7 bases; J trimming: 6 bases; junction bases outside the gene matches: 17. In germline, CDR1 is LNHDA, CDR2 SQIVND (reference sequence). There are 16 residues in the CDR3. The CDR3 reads CASTFSRRQGRHGYTF. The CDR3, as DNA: TGTGCCAGTACCTTTTCTAGAAGACAGGGACGACATGGCTACACCTTC.